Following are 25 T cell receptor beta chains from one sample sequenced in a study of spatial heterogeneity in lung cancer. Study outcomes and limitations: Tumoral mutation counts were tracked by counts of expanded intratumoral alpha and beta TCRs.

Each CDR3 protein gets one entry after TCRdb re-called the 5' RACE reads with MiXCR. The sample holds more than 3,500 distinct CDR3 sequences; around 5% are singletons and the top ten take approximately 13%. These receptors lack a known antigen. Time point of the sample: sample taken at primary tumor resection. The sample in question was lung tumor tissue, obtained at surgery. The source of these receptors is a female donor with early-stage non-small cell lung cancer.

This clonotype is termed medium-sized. CDR3 nucleotides: TGCAGTGCTAACCGGAACAGTTTGGGCTACACCTTC. It encodes CSANRNSLGYTF. V is TRBV20-1 and J is TRBJ1-2; no clear D. V lost 4 bases to trimming and J lost 8 bases, with 14 bases between them. CDR1 DFQATT and CDR2 SNEGSKA come from the germline V gene (reference sequence). This CDR3 is built from 12 residues.

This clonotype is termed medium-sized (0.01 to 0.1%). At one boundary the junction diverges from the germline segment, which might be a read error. CDR3 nucleotides: TGTGCTAGCAGCTTTAGCGGAGGGGAGCTGTTTTTT. Its translation is CASSFSGGELFF. The chain employs TRBV7-7 and TRBJ2-2; D is possibly TRBD2 (6 bases). Germline-derived CDR1 and CDR2 are SSHAT and FNYEAQ (reference sequence). The CDR3 contains 12 residues. The full variable domain, with the rest looked up from reference TRBV7-7 and TRBJ2-2, is GAGVSQSPRYKVTKRGQDVTLRCDPISSHATLYWYQQALGQGPEFLTYFNYEAQPDKSGLPSDRFSAERPEGSISTLTIQRTEQRDSAMYRCASSFSGGELFFGEGSRLTVL.

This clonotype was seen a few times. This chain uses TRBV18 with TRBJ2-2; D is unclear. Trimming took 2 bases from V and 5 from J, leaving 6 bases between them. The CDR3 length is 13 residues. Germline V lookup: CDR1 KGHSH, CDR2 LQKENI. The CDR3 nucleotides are TGTGCCAGCTCACCAGGTCCGACCGGGGAGCTGTTTTTT. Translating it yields CASSPGPTGELFF.

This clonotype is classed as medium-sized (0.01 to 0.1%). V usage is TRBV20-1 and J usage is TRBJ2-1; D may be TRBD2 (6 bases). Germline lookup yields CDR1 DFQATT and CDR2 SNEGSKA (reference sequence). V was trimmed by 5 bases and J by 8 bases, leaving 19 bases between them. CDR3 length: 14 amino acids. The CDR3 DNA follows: TGCAGTGCTGCCCGGGACTTCTTCTCCGATGAGCAGTTCTTC. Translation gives CSAARDFFSDEQFF.

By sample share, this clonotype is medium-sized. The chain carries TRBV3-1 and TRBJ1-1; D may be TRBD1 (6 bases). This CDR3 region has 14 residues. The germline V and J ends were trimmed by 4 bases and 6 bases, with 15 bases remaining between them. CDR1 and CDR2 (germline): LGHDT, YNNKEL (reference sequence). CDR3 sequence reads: CASSLLGGGPEAFF. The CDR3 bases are TGTGCCAGCAGCCTACTAGGTGGGGGCCCTGAAGCTTTCTTT.

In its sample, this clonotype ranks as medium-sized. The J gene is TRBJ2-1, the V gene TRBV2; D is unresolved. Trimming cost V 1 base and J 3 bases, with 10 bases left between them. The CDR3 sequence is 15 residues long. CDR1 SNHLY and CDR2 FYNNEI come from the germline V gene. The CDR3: CASSEGISFYNEQFF. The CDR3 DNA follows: TGTGCCAGCAGTGAAGGGATTAGCTTCTACAATGAGCAGTTCTTC.

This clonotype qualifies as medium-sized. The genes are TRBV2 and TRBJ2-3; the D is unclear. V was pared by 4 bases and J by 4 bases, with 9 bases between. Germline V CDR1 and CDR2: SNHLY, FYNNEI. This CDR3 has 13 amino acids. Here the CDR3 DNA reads TGTGCCAGCAGTGGATACTACGCAGATACGCAGTATTTT. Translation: CASSGYYADTQYF. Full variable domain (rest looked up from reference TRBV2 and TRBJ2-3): EPEVTQTPSHQVTQMGQEVILRCVPISNHLYFYWYRQILGQKVEFLVSFYNNEISEKSEIFDDQFSVERPDGSNFTLKIRSTKLEDSAMYFCASSGYYADTQYFGPGTRLTVL.

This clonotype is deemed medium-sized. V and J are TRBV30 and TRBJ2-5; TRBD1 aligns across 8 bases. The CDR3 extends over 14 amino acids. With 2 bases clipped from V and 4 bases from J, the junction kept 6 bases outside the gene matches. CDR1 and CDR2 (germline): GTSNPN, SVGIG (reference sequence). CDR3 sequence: CAWSPGQGVETQYF. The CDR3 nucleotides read TGTGCCTGGAGTCCCGGACAGGGAGTAGAGACCCAGTACTTC.

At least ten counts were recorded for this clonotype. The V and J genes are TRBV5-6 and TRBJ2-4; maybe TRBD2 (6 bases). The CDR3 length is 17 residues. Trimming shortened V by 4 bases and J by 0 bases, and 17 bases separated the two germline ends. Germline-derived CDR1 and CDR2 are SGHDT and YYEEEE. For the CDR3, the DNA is TGTGCCAGCAGCATGGCAGTCGGGGGAATAGCCAAAAACATTCAGTACTTC. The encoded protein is CASSMAVGGIAKNIQYF.

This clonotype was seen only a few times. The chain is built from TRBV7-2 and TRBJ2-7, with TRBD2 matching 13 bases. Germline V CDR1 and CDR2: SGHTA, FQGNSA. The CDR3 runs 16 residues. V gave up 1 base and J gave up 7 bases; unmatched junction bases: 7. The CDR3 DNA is TGTGCCAGCAGCTTAGGGGGGACTAGCGGGATTGGAGAGCAGTACTTC. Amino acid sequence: CASSLGGTSGIGEQYF. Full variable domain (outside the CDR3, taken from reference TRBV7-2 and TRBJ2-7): GAGVSQSPSNKVTEKGKDVELRCDPISGHTALYWYRQSLGQGLEFLIYFQGNSAPDKSGLPSDRFSAERTGGSVSTLTIQRTQQEDSAVYLCASSLGGTSGIGEQYFGPGTRLTVT.

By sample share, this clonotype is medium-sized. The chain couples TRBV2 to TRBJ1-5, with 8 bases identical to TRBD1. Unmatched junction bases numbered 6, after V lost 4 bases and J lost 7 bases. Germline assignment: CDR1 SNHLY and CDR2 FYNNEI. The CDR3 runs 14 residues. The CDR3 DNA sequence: TGTGCCAGCAGTGGATGGACAGGGTGGCAGCCCCAGCATTTT. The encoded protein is CASSGWTGWQPQHF.

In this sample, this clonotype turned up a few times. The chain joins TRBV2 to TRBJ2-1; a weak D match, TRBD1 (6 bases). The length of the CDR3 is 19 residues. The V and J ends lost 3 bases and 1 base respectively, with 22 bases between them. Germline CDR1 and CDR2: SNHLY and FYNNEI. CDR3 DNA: TGTGCCAGCAGTGAGCCGACAGGAAAGAGTTTTAGGTCCTACAATGAGCAGTTCTTC. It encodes CASSEPTGKSFRSYNEQFF.

DNA for the CDR3: TGTGCCAGCAGTCGGACAGGGGGCCCGGGGAACACTGAAGCTTTCTTT. This sequence encodes CASSRTGGPGNTEAFF. V gene TRBV6-7 combines with J gene TRBJ1-1; 11 bases are shared with TRBD1. TRBV6-7 is labeled an ORF, and its function is uncertain. V shed 5 bases and J 1 base; nucleotides not matched to a gene: 6. CDR3 length: 16 amino acids.

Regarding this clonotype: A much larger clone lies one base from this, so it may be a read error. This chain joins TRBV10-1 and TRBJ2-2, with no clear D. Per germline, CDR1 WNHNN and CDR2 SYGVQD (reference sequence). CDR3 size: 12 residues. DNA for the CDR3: TGCGCCAACAGTCCGAACACCGGGGAGCTGTTTTTT. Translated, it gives CANSPNTGELFF.

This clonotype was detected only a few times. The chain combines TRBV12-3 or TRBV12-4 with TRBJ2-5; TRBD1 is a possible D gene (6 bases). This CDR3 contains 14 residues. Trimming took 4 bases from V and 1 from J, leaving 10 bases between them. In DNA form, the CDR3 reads TGTGCCAGCAGTTCGGCGACAGGCCAAGAGACCCAGTACTTC. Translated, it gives CASSSATGQETQYF.

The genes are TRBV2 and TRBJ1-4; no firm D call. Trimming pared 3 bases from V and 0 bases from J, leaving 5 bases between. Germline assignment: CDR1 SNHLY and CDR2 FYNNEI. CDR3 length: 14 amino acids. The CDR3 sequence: CASSDQTTNEKLFF. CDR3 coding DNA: TGTGCCAGCAGTGACCAGACAACTAATGAAAAACTGTTTTTT.

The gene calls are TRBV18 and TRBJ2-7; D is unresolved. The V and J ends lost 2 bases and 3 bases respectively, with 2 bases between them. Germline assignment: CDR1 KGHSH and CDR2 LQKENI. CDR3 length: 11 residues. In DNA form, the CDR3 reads TGTGCCAGCTCACCAGACTACGAGCAGTACTTC. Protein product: CASSPDYEQYF. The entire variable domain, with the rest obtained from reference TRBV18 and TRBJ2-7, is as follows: NAGVMQNPRHLVRRRGQEARLRCSPMKGHSHVYWYRQLPEEGLKFMVYLQKENIIDESGMPKERFSAEFPKEGPSILRIQQVVRGDSAAYFCASSPDYEQYFGPGTRLTVT.

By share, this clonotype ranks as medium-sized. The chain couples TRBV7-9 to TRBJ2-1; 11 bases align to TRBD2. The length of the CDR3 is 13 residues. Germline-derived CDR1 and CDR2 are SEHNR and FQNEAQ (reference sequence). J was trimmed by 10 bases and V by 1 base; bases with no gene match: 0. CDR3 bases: TGTGCCAGCAGCTTAGGGACTAGCGGGGAGCAGTTCTTC. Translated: CASSLGTSGEQFF.

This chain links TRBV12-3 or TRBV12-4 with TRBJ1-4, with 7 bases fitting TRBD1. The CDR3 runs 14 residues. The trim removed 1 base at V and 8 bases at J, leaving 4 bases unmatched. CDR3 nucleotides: TGTGCCAGCAGTTTAGGAGGGGGCAGAGAAAAACTGTTTTTT. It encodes CASSLGGGREKLFF.

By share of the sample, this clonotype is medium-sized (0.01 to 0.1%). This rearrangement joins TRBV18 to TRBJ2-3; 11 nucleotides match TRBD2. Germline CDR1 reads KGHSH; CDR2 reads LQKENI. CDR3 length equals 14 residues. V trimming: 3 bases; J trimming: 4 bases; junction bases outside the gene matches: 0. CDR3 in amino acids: CASSPSGRADTQYF. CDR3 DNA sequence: TGTGCCAGCTCACCTAGCGGGAGGGCAGATACGCAGTATTTT.

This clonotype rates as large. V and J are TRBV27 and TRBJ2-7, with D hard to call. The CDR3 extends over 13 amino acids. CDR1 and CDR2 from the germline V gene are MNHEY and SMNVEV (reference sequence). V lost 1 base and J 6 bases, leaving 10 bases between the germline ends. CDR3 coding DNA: TGTGCCAGCAGTTTATGTCGGGTGTGCGAGCAGTACTTC. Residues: CASSLCRVCEQYF.

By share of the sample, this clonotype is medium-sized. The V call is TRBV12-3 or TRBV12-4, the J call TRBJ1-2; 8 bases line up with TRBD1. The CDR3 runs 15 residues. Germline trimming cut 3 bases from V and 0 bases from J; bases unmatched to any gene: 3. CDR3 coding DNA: TGTGCCAGCAGTTTCAGGGGGCGGTCTAACTATGGCTACACCTTC. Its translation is CASSFRGRSNYGYTF.

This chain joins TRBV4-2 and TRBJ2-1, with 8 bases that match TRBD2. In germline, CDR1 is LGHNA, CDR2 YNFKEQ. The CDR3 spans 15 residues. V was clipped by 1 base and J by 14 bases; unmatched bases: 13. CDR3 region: CASSQVEQRELGEFF. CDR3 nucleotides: TGTGCCAGCAGCCAAGTCGAACAGCGGGAGCTGGGGGAGTTCTTC.

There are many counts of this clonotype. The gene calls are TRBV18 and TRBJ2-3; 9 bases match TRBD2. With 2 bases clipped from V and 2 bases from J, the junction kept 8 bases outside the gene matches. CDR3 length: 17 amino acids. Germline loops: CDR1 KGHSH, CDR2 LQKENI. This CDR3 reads CASSPTLAGSFTDTQYF. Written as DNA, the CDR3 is TGTGCCAGCTCACCAACCCTAGCGGGGTCGTTCACAGATACGCAGTATTTT.

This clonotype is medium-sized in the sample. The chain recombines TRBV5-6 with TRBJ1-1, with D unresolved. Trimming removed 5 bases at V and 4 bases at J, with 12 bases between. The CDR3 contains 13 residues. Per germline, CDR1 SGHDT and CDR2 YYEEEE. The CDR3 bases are TGTGCCAGCAGTGCGGGGTTCGCCACTGAAGCTTTCTTT. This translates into CASSAGFATEAFF. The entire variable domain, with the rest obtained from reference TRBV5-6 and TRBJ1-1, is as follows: DAGVTQSPTHLIKTRGQQVTLRCSPKSGHDTVSWYQQALGQGPQFIFQYYEEEERQRGNFPDRFSGHQFPNYSSELNVNALLLGDSALYLCASSAGFATEAFFGQGTRLTVV.